The 10 T cell receptor beta chains below come from one sample, sequenced in a study of T cell clonotyping in hematopoietic cell transplantation. Generated by immunoSEQ multiplex PCR, the TCRdb table keeps only in-frame clones and is missing some. This table holds fewer than 6,000 clones, approximately 77% found once. The source material was PBMCs, sampled 100 days after allogeneic stem cell transplant. The receptors originated from a female patient aged 50 to 60 who had an allogeneic stem cell transplant, so the T cells may come from the graft donor. Some clones in this sample may be carry-over from other donors' samples.

Worth noting for this clone: A read error may account for a junction end that differs from germline. V gene TRBV5-6 combines with J gene TRBJ2-7; D gene unclear. The CDR3 loop spans 14 amino acids. Germline V gene sequence: CDR1 SGHDT, CDR2 YYEEEE. The CDR3 DNA is TGTGCCAGCAGCTCGGAATTCAAGGCTTACGAGCAGTACTTT. The encoded protein is CASSSEFKAYEQYF.

The chain carries TRBV30 and TRBJ1-1; perhaps TRBD1 as D (6 bases). Germline lookup yields CDR1 GTSNPN and CDR2 SVGIG (reference sequence). Trimming removed 4 bases at V and 7 bases at J, with 16 bases between. The CDR3 loop spans 13 amino acids. This CDR3 is CAWTRTGTLEAFF. In nucleotides, the CDR3 is TGTGCCTGGACACGAACAGGGACCCTTGAAGCTTTCTTT.

Within the sample, this clone is medium-sized (0.01 to 0.1%). The rearrangement uses TRBV9 and TRBJ2-2, with 12 bases aligning to TRBD2. V lost 2 bases and J lost 7; bases outside the gene matches: 6. This CDR3 has 16 residues. Germline assignment: CDR1 SGDLS and CDR2 YYNGEE. CDR3 DNA sequence: TGTGCCAGCAGCGTGACTAGCGGGAGTGTTGGCGGGGAGCTGTTTTTT. Its protein product is CASSVTSGSVGGELFF. Full variable domain (missing parts from reference TRBV9 and TRBJ2-2): DSGVTQTPKHLITATGQRVTLRCSPRSGDLSVYWYQQSLDQGLQFLIQYYNGEERAKGNILERFSAQQFPDLHSELNLSSLELGDSALYFCASSVTSGSVGGELFFGEGSRLTVL.

This clone has just a few counts. This chain uses TRBV2 with TRBJ2-1, with 8 bases aligning to TRBD1. The germline V gene has CDR1 SNHLY and CDR2 FYNNEI. The CDR3 loop spans 16 amino acids. After removal of 0 bases from V and 6 bases from J, the junction contained 7 bases not matched to a gene. DNA of the CDR3: TGTGCCAGCAGTGAAGCTTTAGGGACAGGAATCAATGAGCAGTTCTTC. As protein: CASSEALGTGINEQFF.

This clone occurred once. This chain connects TRBV28 to TRBJ1-1; D possibly corresponds to TRBD1 (6 bases). Germline values: CDR1 MDHEN, CDR2 SYDVKM. This CDR3 comprises 14 residues. The V end was cut by 5 bases, the J end by 3 bases, with 13 bases between. The CDR3: CASSLGQPHTEAFF. DNA for the CDR3: TGTGCCAGCAGTCTCGGACAGCCGCACACTGAAGCTTTCTTT.

Written as DNA, the CDR3 is TGCGCCAGCAGCTCACGGCAGGGGGGTCAGCCCCAGCATTTT. Residues: CASSSRQGGQPQHF. J is TRBJ1-5 and V is TRBV5-1, with 7 bases that match TRBD1. Trimming at V came to 3 bases and at J to 6 bases, leaving 6 bases not matched to a gene. This CDR3 has 14 residues. CDR1 and CDR2 from the germline V gene are SGHRS and YFSETQ.

The chain is built from TRBV19 and TRBJ2-1; 9 nucleotides line up with TRBD2. Trimming took 0 bases from V and 7 from J; bases not matched to a gene: 7. This CDR3 region has 16 residues. Germline V gives CDR1 LNHDA, CDR2 SQIVND (reference sequence). The CDR3 loop reads CASSIDLAGGKNEQFF. The CDR3 region has the DNA TGTGCCAGTAGTATAGATTTGGCGGGAGGGAAGAATGAGCAGTTCTTC.

This clone has a handful of counts. The chain employs TRBV15 and TRBJ2-3; TRBD1 aligns across 8 bases. V was pared by 5 bases and J by 0 bases, with 7 bases of the junction left unmatched. The CDR3 contains 16 residues. Germline V gene sequence: CDR1 LNHNV, CDR2 YYDKDF (reference sequence). The CDR3 spells CATSQPRGPSTDTQYF. The CDR3 region has the DNA TGTGCCACCAGCCAACCCAGGGGGCCTAGCACAGATACGCAGTATTTT.

The rearrangement links TRBV10-2 to TRBJ1-5, with a tentative D call TRBD1 (6 bases). Germline values: CDR1 WSHSY, CDR2 SAAADI. V was cut by 5 bases and J by 3 bases, with 11 bases left in between. The CDR3 consists of 14 residues. The CDR3 reads CASSFGQYNQPQHF. The CDR3 DNA reads TGCGCCAGCAGTTTCGGACAGTACAATCAGCCCCAGCATTTT.

This clone is judged medium-sized. V and J are TRBV5-5 and TRBJ2-2, with TRBD1 matching over 8 bases. The V and J ends lost 0 bases and 1 base, in that order; junction bases with no gene match: 5. In germline, CDR1 is SGHKS, CDR2 YYEKEE (reference sequence). The CDR3 has 17 amino acids. The DNA of the CDR3 is TGTGCCAGCAGCTTGGCCCGGACAGGGCTGAACACCGGGGAGCTGTTTTTT. Translation: CASSLARTGLNTGELFF.